One T cell receptor beta chain is described in this entry. The antigen remains undetermined. RNA was extracted with the RNeasy kit, and a quantity of roughly 0.45 to 1 ug was reverse transcribed using random hexamers. By means of immunoSEQ multiplex PCR, TCR beta CDR3 spanning 54 Vbeta and 13 Jbeta underwent amplification. TCRdb ran MiXCR on the immunoSEQ multiplex PCR reads and lists one entry per CDR3 protein. The sample lists tens of thousands of distinct CDR3 sequences, approximately 95% occurring once. Patients with Susac syndrome fulfilled recently defined diagnostic criteria for definite or probable disease. This specimen belongs to a study of CD8 T cells in Susac syndrome. Study at large: At the time of blood draw, patients with Susac syndrome were therapy-naive, receiving corticosteroids, or receiving intravenous immunoglobulin alone. General observations from the study: Within total CD8+ repertoires, under 20 Susac-specific public clones were found, and within CD8+ TEMRA repertoires, five.

The germline V gene encodes CDR1 SGDLS and CDR2 YYNGEE. V was pared by 3 bases and J by 1 base, with 10 bases between. The CDR3 sequence is 14 residues long. The specimen was CD8+ T cells from PBMCs. The TCR was taken from a human donor with Susac syndrome. This chain links TRBV9 with TRBJ2-5; D possibly matches TRBD1 or TRBD2 (5 bases each). CDR3: CASSGGSLQETQYF. CDR3 nucleotides: TGTGCCAGCAGCGGGGGGAGCCTCCAAGAGACCCAGTACTTC. The whole variable domain, filled in from reference TRBV9 and TRBJ2-5, reads DSGVTQTPKHLITATGQRVTLRCSPRSGDLSVYWYQQSLDQGLQFLIQYYNGEERAKGNILERFSAQQFPDLHSELNLSSLELGDSALYFCASSGGSLQETQYFGPGTRLLVL.